This T cell receptor (beta chain) was sequenced in a study of T cell changes during pregnancy in multiple sclerosis. This clone has only one observation. Only in-frame clones appear in the TCRdb table, and some are missing; sequencing was by immunoSEQ multiplex PCR. This table has approximately 39,000 clones, roughly 89% appearing once. V dropped 5 bases and J dropped 4 bases, with 7 bases sitting between them. Germline V gene lookup returns CDR1 SEHNR and CDR2 FQNEAQ (reference sequence). The CDR3 contains 12 residues. This TCR came from a female donor with multiple sclerosis, enrolled in a pregnancy study. The input for sequencing was CD4+ T cells from peripheral blood mononuclear cells, taken in the second trimester of pregnancy. The chain carries TRBV7-9 and TRBJ2-3; D is uncertain. The CDR3 sequence is CASSPHADTQYF. Here the CDR3 DNA reads TGTGCCAGCAGCCCCCATGCAGATACGCAGTATTTT.